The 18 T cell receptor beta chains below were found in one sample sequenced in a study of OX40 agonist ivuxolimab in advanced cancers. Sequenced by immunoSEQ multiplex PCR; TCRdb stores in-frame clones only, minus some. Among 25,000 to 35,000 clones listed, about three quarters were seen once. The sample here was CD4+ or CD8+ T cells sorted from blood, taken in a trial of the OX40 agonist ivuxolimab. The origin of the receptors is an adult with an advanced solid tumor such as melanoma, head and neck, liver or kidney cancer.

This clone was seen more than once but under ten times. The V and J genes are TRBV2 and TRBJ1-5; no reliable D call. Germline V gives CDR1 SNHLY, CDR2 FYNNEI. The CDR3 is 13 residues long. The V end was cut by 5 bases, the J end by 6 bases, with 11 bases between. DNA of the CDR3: TGTGCCAGCAGTCGAGTGGGTTCTCAGCCCCAGCATTTT. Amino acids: CASSRVGSQPQHF.

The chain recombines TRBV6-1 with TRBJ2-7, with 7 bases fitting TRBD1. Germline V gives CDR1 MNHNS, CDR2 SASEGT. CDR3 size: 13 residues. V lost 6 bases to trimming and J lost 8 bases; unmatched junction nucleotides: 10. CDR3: CASRKGTVTKQYF. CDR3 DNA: TGTGCCAGCAGAAAAGGGACAGTGACGAAGCAGTACTTC.

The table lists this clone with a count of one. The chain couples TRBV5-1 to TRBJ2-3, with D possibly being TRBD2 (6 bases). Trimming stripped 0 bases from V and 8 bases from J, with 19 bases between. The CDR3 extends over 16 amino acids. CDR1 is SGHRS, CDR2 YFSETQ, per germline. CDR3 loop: CASSLAGTTGGSTQYF. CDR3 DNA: TGCGCCAGCAGCTTGGCCGGGACCACTGGGGGGAGTACGCAGTATTTT.

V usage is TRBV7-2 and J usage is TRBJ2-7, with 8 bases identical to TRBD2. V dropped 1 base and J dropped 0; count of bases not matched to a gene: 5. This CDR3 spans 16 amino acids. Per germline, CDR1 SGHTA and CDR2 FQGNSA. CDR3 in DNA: TGTGCCAGCAGCTTAGTGGCGGGGGGCTTCTCCTACGAGCAGTACTTC. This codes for CASSLVAGGFSYEQYF.

In DNA form, the CDR3 reads TGTGCCACCAGCAGAGCCGCGGGGAGTGGCTACACCTTC. Translation: CATSRAAGSGYTF. The chain uses TRBV15 and TRBJ1-2; D call uncertain. This CDR3 region has 13 residues. CDR1 and CDR2 (germline): LNHNV, YYDKDF (reference sequence). Trimming shortened V by 1 base and J by 7 bases, and 10 bases separated the two germline ends.

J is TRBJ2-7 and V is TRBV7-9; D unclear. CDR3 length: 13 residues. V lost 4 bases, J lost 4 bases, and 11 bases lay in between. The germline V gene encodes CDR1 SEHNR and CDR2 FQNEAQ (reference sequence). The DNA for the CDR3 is TGTGCCAGCAGCTCACAAAAATCTTACGAGCAGTACTTC. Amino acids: CASSSQKSYEQYF.

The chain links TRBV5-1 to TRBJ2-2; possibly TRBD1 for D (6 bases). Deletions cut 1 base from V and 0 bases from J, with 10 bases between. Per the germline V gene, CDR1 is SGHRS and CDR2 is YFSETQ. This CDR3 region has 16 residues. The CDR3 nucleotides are TGCGCCAGCAGCTTGATAGGACAGTCGAACACCGGGGAGCTGTTTTTT. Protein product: CASSLIGQSNTGELFF.

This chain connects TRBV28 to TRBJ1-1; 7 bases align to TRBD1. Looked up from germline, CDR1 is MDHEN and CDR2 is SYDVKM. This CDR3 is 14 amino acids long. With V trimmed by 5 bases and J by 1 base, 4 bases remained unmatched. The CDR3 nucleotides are TGTGCCAGCAGTGACAGGGTTAGGAACACTGAAGCTTTCTTT. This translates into CASSDRVRNTEAFF.

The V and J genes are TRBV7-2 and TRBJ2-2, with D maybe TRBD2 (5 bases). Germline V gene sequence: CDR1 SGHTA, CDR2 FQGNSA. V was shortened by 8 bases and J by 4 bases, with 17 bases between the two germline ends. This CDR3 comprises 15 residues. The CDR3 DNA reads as TGTGCCAGCTCCGAGTGGCTGGGGAGCACCGGGGAGCTGTTTTTT. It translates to CASSEWLGSTGELFF.

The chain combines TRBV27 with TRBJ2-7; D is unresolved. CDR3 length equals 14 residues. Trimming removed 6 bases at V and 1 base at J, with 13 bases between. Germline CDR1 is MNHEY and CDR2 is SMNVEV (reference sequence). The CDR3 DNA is TGTGCCAGCAGATCTGGTCTAGGGTCCTACGAGCAGTACTTC. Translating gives CASRSGLGSYEQYF.

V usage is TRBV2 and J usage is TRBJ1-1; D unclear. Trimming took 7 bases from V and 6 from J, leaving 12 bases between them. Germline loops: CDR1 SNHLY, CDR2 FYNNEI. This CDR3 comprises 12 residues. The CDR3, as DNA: TGTGCCAGCACCCAGTATAGCGCTGAAGCTTTCTTT. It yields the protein CASTQYSAEAFF.

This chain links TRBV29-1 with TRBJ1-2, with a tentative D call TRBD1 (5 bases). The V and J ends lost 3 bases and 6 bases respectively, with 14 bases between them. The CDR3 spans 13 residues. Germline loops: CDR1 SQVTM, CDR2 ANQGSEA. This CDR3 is CSVDPQGADGYTF. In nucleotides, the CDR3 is TGCAGCGTTGATCCTCAGGGCGCAGATGGCTACACCTTC.

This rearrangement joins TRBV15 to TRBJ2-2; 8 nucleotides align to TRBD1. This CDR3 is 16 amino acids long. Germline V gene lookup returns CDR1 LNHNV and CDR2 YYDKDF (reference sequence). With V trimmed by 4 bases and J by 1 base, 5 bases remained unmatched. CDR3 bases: TGTGCCACCAGCATCGGACAGGGCAAGAACACCGGGGAGCTGTTTTTT. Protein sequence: CATSIGQGKNTGELFF.

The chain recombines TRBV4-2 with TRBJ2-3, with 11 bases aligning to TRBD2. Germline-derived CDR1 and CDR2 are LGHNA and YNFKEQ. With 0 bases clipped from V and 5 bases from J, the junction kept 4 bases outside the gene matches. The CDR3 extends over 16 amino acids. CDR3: CASSQETSGGLDTQYF. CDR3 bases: TGTGCCAGCAGCCAAGAAACTAGCGGGGGTCTAGATACGCAGTATTTT.

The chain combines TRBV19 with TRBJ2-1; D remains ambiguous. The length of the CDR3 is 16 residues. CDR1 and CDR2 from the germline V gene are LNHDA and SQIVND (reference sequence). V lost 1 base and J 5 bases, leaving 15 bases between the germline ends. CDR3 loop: CASSIGYVTFNNEQFF. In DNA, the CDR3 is TGTGCCAGTAGTATAGGTTACGTGACATTTAACAATGAGCAGTTCTTC.

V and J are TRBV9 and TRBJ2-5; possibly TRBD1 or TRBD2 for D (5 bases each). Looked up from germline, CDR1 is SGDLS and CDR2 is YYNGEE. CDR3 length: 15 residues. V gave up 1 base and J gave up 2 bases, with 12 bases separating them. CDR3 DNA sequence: TGTGCCAGCAGCGTAAGGGGAGAGGCTCAAGAGACCCAGTACTTC. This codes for CASSVRGEAQETQYF.

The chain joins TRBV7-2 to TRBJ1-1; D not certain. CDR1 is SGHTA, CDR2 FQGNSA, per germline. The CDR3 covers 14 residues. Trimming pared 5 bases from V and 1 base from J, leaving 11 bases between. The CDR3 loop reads CASSRVLGNTEAFF. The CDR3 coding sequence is TGTGCCAGCAGCCGGGTCTTAGGGAACACTGAAGCTTTCTTT.

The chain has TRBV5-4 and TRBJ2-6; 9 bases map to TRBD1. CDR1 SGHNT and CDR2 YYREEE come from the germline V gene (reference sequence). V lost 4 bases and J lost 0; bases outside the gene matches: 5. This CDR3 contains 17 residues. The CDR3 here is CASSAGQGSSGANVLTF. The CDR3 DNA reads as TGTGCCAGCAGCGCAGGACAGGGGAGCTCTGGGGCCAACGTCCTGACTTTC.